The clone carrying this T cell receptor beta chain was counted many times. Its specificity is not known. The data were taken from a study of identical twins. General study findings and limits: Out-of-frame beta sequences exhibited a weaker degree of excess twin sharing.

TCRdb ran MiXCR on the 5' RACE reads and lists one entry per CDR3 protein. The data show about 570,000 distinct CDR3 sequences, 9.5% to 10% seen once. Trimming stripped 4 bases from V and 5 bases from J, with 15 bases between. The CDR3 is 14 residues long. Germline-derived CDR1 and CDR2 are SGHNT and YYREEE (reference sequence). The sample was also linked to a second study, of yellow fever vaccine responses in identical twins. That paper notes: Twins' vaccine T cell response reportedly gave the appearance of partial convergence and partial personalization.

The chain carries TRBV5-4 and TRBJ2-5; D perhaps matches TRBD2 (5 bases). Input material: PBMCs. The receptor was derived from a woman between 18 and 30 years old in good health. CDR3 residues: CASSPERWDETQYF. The DNA for the CDR3 is TGTGCCAGCAGCCCCGAGCGGTGGGATGAGACCCAGTACTTC.